These T cell receptor beta chains were read from a single sample in a study of blood T cell repertoires in COVID-19. Measured with immunoSEQ multiplex PCR; TCRdb has only the in-frame clones, and not every one. Of fewer than 80,000 clones listed, 60% to 75% are singletons. The sample taken for sequencing was peripheral blood. These TCRs come from a woman of 80 years or more with acute or convalescent COVID-19. Each CDR3 is given with its conserved first and last residue. The D gene is left open where the match is weak. Where a row states a size, it is once, few, many or the class of an expanded clone; other rows omit it.

size,D,V,J,DNA,CDR3
NA,TRBD2,TRBV4-1,TRBJ2-1,TGCGCCAGCAGCCAAGATGGGGGAGAGGGCAGCCTCGTAGCGGGAGGGCCGCAGTTCTTC,CASSQDGGEGSLVAGGPQFF
NA,NA,TRBV4-3,TRBJ1-1,TGCGCCAGCAGCCAAGATACGATAGCGGGCACTGAAGCTTTCTTT,CASSQDTIAGTEAFF
once,NA,TRBV7-2,TRBJ1-5,TGTGCCAGCAGCTTAGGACAGACGCCAAATCAGCCCCAGCATTTT,CASSLGQTPNQPQHF
NA,TRBD1,TRBV18,TRBJ1-1,TGTGCCAGCTCACCACTGGGACAGACGAACACTGAAGCTTTCTTT,CASSPLGQTNTEAFF
NA,NA,TRBV7-9,TRBJ2-4,TGTGCCAGCAGCTTAGAGGGACTCCAAAACATTCAGTACTTC,CASSLEGLQNIQYF
NA,NA,TRBV5-1,TRBJ2-2,TGCGCCAGCAGACAGACGAACACCGGGGAGCTGTTTTTT,CASRQTNTGELFF
NA,NA,TRBV7-8,TRBJ2-5,TGTGCCAGCAGCTTAGCGGACGGACTCCCGTACTTC,CASSLADGLPYF
NA,TRBD2,TRBV19,TRBJ2-3,TGTGCCAGTAGTCGCGGACTAGCGGGAATTTCAGATACGCAGTATTTT,CASSRGLAGISDTQYF
NA,NA,TRBV6-6,TRBJ2-2,TGTGCCAGCAGTTACTCGAGGTCGGGGGGGGAGCTGTTTTTT,CASSYSRSGGELFF
NA,NA,TRBV9,TRBJ1-4,TGTGCCAGCAGCGTAGGTGGCAGGCGTAATGAAAAACTGTTTTTT,CASSVGGRRNEKLFF
NA,NA,TRBV5-6,TRBJ2-1,TGTGCCAGCAGCTTGGGGGGCTACAACTACAATGAGCAGTTCTTC,CASSLGGYNYNEQFF
NA,TRBD1,TRBV6-1,TRBJ1-5,TGTGCCAGCAGTGAATTAACAGGGGATCAGCCCCAGCATTTT,CASSELTGDQPQHF
NA,TRBD1,TRBV30,TRBJ1-1,TGTGCCTGGAGCGACCCCGGGACAGCCACTGAAGCTTTCTTT,CAWSDPGTATEAFF
NA,NA,TRBV2,TRBJ1-1,TGTGCCAGCAGTGATTCGGGAGGGGGGGCGCGAACTGAAGCTTTCTTT,CASSDSGGGARTEAFF
NA,TRBD1,TRBV19,TRBJ2-1,TGTGCCAGTACTACGACAGGGGGCTTTTTGAGGAATGAGCAGTTCTTC,CASTTTGGFLRNEQFF
NA,TRBD2,TRBV4-3,TRBJ2-1,TGCGCCAGCAGCCAAGATGGAATGGGGACTAGCGTCAAGAGCTCCTACAATGAGCAGTTCTTC,CASSQDGMGTSVKSSYNEQFF
NA,NA,TRBV9,TRBJ2-7,TGTGCCAGCAGCGTGAGGGGGTGGCGGGAGAGCTCCTACGAGCAGTACTTC,CASSVRGWRESSYEQYF
NA,NA,TRBV27,TRBJ1-3,TGTGCCAGCAGTCCGCTCCCGGGACAAGCCTCTCTGGTTGGAAACACCATATATTTT,CASSPLPGQASLVGNTIYF
NA,NA,TRBV5-5,TRBJ1-5,TGTGCCAGCAGCTTCAGACAGCCTGATAATCAGCCCCAGCATTTT,CASSFRQPDNQPQHF
NA,NA,TRBV15,TRBJ1-6,TGTGCCACCAGCAGTGAGGGTCCACCCAATTCACCCCTCCACTTT,CATSSEGPPNSPLHF
NA,NA,TRBV7-2,TRBJ1-5,TGTGCCAGCAGCAAAACTACGGGGAGCAATCAGCCCCAGCATTTT,CASSKTTGSNQPQHF
NA,NA,TRBV4-3,TRBJ2-3,TGCGCCAGCAGCCCCACTAACTCAAGCACAGATACGCAGTATTTT,CASSPTNSSTDTQYF
NA,NA,TRBV7-2,TRBJ2-1,TGTGCCAGCCGGGGCTACAATGAGCAGTTCTTC,CASRGYNEQFF
NA,NA,TRBV3-1/TRBV3-2,TRBJ1-1,TGTGCCAGCAGCCAAGTTAGGGGTCTCACTGAAGCTTTCTTT,CASSQVRGLTEAFF
NA,TRBD1,TRBV28,TRBJ1-5,TGTGCCAGCAGTTCTCGAGAGGGGGCTACTACCCTTAATCAGCCCCAGCATTTT,CASSSREGATTLNQPQHF
NA,TRBD1,TRBV30,TRBJ1-2,TGTGCCTGGAGGCTGGACAGGACTAACTATGGCTACACCTTC,CAWRLDRTNYGYTF
NA,TRBD2,TRBV5-1,TRBJ2-1,TGCGCCAGCAGCTTGAGGACTAGCCCAGAGAGTGAGCAGTTCTTC,CASSLRTSPESEQFF
many,TRBD2,TRBV6-2/TRBV6-3,TRBJ2-1,TGTGCCAGCAGTTACTCCGGGACTAGCGCCCACAATGAGCAGTTCTTC,CASSYSGTSAHNEQFF
NA,TRBD2,TRBV7-9,TRBJ2-1,TGTGCCAGCAGCTCCAGCGGGAGGGACAATGAGCAGTTCTTC,CASSSSGRDNEQFF
NA,NA,TRBV19,TRBJ2-1,TGTGCCAGTAGTATTGGGCCAGTTTCCAATGAGCAGTTCTTC,CASSIGPVSNEQFF
NA,TRBD2,TRBV27,TRBJ2-3,TGTGCCAGCAGAATGAAAGGGACTAGCCAAAGCACAGATACGCAGTATTTT,CASRMKGTSQSTDTQYF
NA,TRBD2,TRBV18,TRBJ2-1,TGTGCCAGCTCACCACTCCCTAGCGGGAGTAACTCCTACAATGAGCAGTTCTTC,CASSPLPSGSNSYNEQFF
NA,TRBD1,TRBV10-2,TRBJ2-2,TGCGCCAGCAGTGAGGATGGGACAGGGGATCCTCGTTTT,CASSEDGTGDPRF
NA,NA,TRBV6-5,TRBJ1-1,TGTGCCAGCAGAGCCTTCGGGACAAAAGCTTTCTTT,CASRAFGTKAFF
few,NA,TRBV2,TRBJ1-6,TGTGCCAGCAGATGGGAACAGGGATATTCACCCCTCCACTTT,CASRWEQGYSPLHF
NA,NA,TRBV15,TRBJ1-4,TGTGCCACCAGCAGAGTATTGAATGAAAAACTGTTTTTT,CATSRVLNEKLFF
NA,TRBD1,TRBV19,TRBJ2-7,TGTGCCAGTAGCCCCACAGGGGGTATTTTCTCCTACGAGCAGTACTTC,CASSPTGGIFSYEQYF
NA,TRBD2,TRBV4-1,TRBJ2-7,TGCGCCAGCAGCCAGGGACTAGCGGGAGTGGGCGAGCAGTACTTC,CASSQGLAGVGEQYF
many,NA,TRBV18,TRBJ1-5,TGTGCCAGCTCACCGGGGGGGCTTGGGGATCAGCCCCAGCATTTT,CASSPGGLGDQPQHF
NA,NA,TRBV2,TRBJ1-1,TGTGCCAGCAGTTCACAGGGTGGTTACACTGAAGCTTTCTTT,CASSSQGGYTEAFF
NA,TRBD1,TRBV7-3,TRBJ2-3,TGTGCCAGCAGCCCAACGGACAGGGTTACGCAGTATTTT,CASSPTDRVTQYF